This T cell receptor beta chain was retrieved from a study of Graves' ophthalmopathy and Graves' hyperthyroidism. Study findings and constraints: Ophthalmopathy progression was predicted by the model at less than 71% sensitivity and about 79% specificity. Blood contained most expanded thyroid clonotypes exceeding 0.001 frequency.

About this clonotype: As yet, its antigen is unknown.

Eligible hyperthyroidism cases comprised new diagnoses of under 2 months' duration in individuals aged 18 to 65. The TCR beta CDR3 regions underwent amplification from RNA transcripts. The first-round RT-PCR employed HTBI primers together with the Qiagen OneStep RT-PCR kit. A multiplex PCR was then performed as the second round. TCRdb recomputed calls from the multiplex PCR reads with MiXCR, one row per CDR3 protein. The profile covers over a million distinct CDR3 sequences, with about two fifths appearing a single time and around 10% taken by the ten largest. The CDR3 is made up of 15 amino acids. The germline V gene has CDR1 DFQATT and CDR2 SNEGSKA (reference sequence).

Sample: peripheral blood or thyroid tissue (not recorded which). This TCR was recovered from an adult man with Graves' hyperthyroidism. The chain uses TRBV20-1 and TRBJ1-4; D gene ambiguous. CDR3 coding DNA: TGCAGCCCCGGTCGGCAGGATGCAACTAATGAAAAACTGTTTTTT. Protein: CSPGRQDATNEKLFF.